These 9 T cell receptor beta chains share one sample of origin, sequenced in a study of CD8+CD57+ T cells in acquired aplastic anemia (dated by TCRdb to 2017 to 2018). These reads were obtained on an Illumina HiSeq 2000. Genomic DNA was used as template for profiling of TCR beta VDJ combinations and CDR3 sequences. TCRdb cleaned the public reads at Q25 with fastp, built clones with MiXCR and kept in-frame beta chains. Each CDR3 protein gets just one entry, which takes the most common genes and DNA from the rows behind it. Present in this sample are 100,000 to 150,000 distinct CDR3 sequences, about 43% of which were seen just once. The ten most abundant clones make up over 2% of the sample. Flow cytometry had shown CD8+CD57+ cell expansion in the patients selected for sequencing. The sample consisted of sorted CD4+, CD8+, or CD8+CD57+ T cells (not recorded which) from PBMCs. The receptors were gathered from a human donor with aplastic anemia.

This clonotype has only a few counts. This may come from a read error, since a much larger clone is one base off. The conserved final phenylalanine or tryptophan is absent from the CDR3, which likely points to a read error. The chain links TRBV6-1 to TRBJ1-6; 7 nucleotides align to TRBD1. This CDR3 is built from 13 residues. Germline values: CDR1 MNHNS, CDR2 SASEGT. The trim removed 7 bases at V and 10 bases at J, leaving 7 bases unmatched. CDR3 in DNA: TGTGCCAGCAAAGGGGGCATCAGGTCACCCCTCCACTCT. It codes for CASKGGIRSPLHS.

This clonotype was recorded at least ten times. The chain joins TRBV6-5 to TRBJ1-2; unclear D gene. The CDR3 consists of 13 residues. CDR1 and CDR2 (germline): MNHEY, SVGAGI. Deletions cut 2 bases from V and 13 bases from J, with 17 bases between. The CDR3 nucleotides read TGTGCCAGCAGTTACGAGGTGGAGTCGGCCCTCACCTTC. Its protein is CASSYEVESALTF.

This chain links TRBV10-1 with TRBJ2-1, with 11 bases lining up with TRBD2. V dropped 2 bases and J dropped 4; count of bases not matched to a gene: 7. The CDR3 extends over 17 amino acids. Per the germline V gene, CDR1 is WNHNN and CDR2 is SYGVQD (reference sequence). CDR3 in amino acids: CASSETGGLADYNEQFF. The CDR3 DNA follows: TGCGCCAGCAGTGAGACAGGGGGACTAGCGGATTACAATGAGCAGTTCTTC.

On this clonotype: A much larger clone lies one base from this, so it may be a read error. The V and J genes are TRBV10-3 and TRBJ1-6, with D perhaps matching TRBD1 (5 bases). The CDR3 is made up of 15 amino acids. Per germline, CDR1 ENHRY and CDR2 SYGVKD. The V gene lost 11 bases and the J gene lost 0 bases, with 14 bases spanning the gap. The CDR3 DNA is TGTGCCGGTACAGGATACCACTCCTATAATTCACCCCTCCACTTT. It encodes CAGTGYHSYNSPLHF.

Notes on this clonotype: At one end the junction does not follow the germline gene, possibly because of a read error. The chain couples TRBV2 to TRBJ2-7; 7 bases are a match to TRBD1. The CDR3 is 14 amino acids. CDR1 and CDR2 from the germline V gene are SNHLY and FYNNEI. CDR3 coding DNA: TGTGCCAGCAGCGAAGGGACAGCTTCCTACGAGCAGTACTTC. Amino acid sequence: CASSEGTASYEQYF.

V is TRBV28 and J is TRBJ1-2; 8 positions agree with TRBD1. The CDR3 has 14 residues. Germline loops: CDR1 MDHEN, CDR2 SYDVKM. V trimming: 6 bases; J trimming: 1 base; junction bases outside the gene matches: 4. CDR3 residues: CASSQDRVNYGYTF. Here the CDR3 DNA reads TGTGCCAGCAGCCAGGACAGGGTTAACTATGGCTACACCTTC.

In its sample, this clonotype is medium-sized (0.01 to 0.1%). This rearrangement joins TRBV7-9 to TRBJ2-2; D remains ambiguous. The CDR3 extends over 14 amino acids. Germline CDR1 is SEHNR and CDR2 is FQNEAQ (reference sequence). V was cut by 0 bases and J by 2 bases, with 4 bases left in between. The chain's CDR3 is CASSLAANTGELFF. In DNA form, the CDR3 reads TGTGCCAGCAGCTTAGCGGCAAACACCGGGGAGCTGTTTTTT.

In regard to this clonotype: Since a much larger clone is just one base distant, this may be a read error. This chain links TRBV6-1 with TRBJ2-7; the D gene could be TRBD1 or TRBD2 (5 bases each). Germline V gene data show CDR1 as MNHNS and CDR2 as SASEGT. This CDR3 is built from 13 residues. As DNA, the CDR3 is TGTGCCAGCAGTCGGACGGGGACCTACGGGCAGTACTTC. The encoded protein is CASSRTGTYGQYF.

In its sample, this clonotype was seen once. The chain carries TRBV20-1 and TRBJ1-2; 8 bases agree with TRBD1. V gave up 0 bases and J gave up 3 bases; unmatched junction bases: 6. The CDR3 length is 15 residues. CDR1 and CDR2 from the germline V gene are DFQATT and SNEGSKA (reference sequence). The CDR3 sequence: CSARDPTGGDYGYTF. CDR3 DNA: TGCAGTGCTAGAGACCCCACAGGGGGGGACTATGGCTACACCTTC.